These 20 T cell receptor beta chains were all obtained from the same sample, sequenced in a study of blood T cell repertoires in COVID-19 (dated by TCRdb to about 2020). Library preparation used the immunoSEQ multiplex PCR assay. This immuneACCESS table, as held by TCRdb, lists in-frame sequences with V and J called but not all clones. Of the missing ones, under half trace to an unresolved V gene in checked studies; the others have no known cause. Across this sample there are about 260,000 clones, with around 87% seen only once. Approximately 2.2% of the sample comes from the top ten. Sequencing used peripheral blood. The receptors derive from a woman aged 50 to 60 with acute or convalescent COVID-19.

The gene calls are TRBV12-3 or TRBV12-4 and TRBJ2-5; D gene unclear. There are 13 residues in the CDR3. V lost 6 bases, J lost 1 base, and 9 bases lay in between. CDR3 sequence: CASRPQSQETQYF. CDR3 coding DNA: TGTGCCAGCAGGCCCCAGTCCCAAGAGACCCAGTACTTC.

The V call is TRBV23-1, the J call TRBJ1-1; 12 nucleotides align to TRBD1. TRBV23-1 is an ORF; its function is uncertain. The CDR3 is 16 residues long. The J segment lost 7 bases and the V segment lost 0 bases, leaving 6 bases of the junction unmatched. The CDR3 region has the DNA TGCGCCAGCAGTCAATCCCGGGACAGGGGGCAAGATGAAGCTTTCTTT. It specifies CASSQSRDRGQDEAFF.

CDR3 residues: CASSLGRGSDEQYF. The CDR3 DNA is TGTGCCAGCAGCTTAGGTAGGGGGAGCGACGAGCAGTACTTC. V gene TRBV11-3 combines with J gene TRBJ2-7, with D perhaps matching TRBD1 (6 bases). Per germline, CDR1 SGHNT and CDR2 YENEEA. With 1 base removed from V and 5 bases from J, the gap between germline ends came to 12 bases. This CDR3 comprises 14 residues.

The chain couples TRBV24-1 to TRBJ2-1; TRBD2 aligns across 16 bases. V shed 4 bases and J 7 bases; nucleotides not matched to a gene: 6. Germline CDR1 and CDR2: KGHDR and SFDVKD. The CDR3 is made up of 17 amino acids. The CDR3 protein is CATSDPGTSGRDNEQFF. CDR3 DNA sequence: TGTGCCACCAGTGACCCCGGGACTAGCGGGAGGGATAATGAGCAGTTCTTC.

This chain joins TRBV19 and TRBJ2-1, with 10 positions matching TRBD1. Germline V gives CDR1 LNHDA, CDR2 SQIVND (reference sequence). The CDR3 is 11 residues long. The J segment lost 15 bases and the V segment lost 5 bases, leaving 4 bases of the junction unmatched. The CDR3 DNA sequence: TGTGCCAGTAGTTCTCGACAGGGGGCGTTCTTC. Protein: CASSSRQGAFF.

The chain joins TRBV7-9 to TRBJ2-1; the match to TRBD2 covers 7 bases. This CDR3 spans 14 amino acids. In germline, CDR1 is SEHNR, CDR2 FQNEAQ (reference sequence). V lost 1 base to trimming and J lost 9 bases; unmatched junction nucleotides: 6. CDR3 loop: CASSLEGVAGEQFF. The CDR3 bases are TGTGCCAGCAGCTTAGAAGGAGTAGCGGGTGAGCAGTTCTTC.

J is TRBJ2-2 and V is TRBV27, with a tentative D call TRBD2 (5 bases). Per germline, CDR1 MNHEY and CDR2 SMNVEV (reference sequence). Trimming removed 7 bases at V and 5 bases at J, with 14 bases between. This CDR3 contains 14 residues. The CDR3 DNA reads TGTGCCAGCACCCAACTAGTTGGGACCGGGGAGCTGTTTTTT. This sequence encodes CASTQLVGTGELFF.

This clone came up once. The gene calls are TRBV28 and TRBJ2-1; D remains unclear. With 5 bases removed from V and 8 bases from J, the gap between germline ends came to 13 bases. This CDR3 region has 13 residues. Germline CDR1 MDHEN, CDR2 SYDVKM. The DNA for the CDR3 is TGTGCCAGCAGTCGAAAGATCAGCGATGAGCAGTTCTTC. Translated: CASSRKISDEQFF. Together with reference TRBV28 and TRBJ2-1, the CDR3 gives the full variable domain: DVKVTQSSRYLVKRTGEKVFLECVQDMDHENMFWYRQDPGLGLRLIYFSYDVKMKEKGDIPEGYSVSREKKERFSLILESASTNQTSMYLCASSRKISDEQFFGPGTRLTVL.

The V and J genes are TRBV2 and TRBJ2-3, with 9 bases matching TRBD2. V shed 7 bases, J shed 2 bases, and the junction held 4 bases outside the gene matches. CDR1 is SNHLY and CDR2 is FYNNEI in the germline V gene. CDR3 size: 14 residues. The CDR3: CASNLAGITDTQYF. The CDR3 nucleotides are TGTGCCAGCAACCTAGCGGGAATCACAGATACGCAGTATTTT.

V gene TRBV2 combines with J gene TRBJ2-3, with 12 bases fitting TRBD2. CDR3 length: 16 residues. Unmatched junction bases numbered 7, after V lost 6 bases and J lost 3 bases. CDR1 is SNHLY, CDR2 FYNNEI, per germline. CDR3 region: CASSPTSGRGTDTQYF. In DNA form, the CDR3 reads TGTGCCAGCAGCCCGACTAGCGGGAGAGGGACAGATACGCAGTATTTT.

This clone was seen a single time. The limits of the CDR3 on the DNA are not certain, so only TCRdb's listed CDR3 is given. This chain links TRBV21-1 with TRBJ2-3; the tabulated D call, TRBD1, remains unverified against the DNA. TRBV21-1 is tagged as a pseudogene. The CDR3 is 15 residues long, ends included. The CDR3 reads CASSAFGQGTDTQYF.

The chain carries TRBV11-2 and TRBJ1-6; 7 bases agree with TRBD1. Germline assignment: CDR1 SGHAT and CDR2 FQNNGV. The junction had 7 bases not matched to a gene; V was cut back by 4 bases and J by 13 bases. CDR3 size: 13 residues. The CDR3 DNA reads TGTGCCAGCAGCTCACTTGCGGGACAGCCCCTCCACTTT. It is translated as CASSSLAGQPLHF.

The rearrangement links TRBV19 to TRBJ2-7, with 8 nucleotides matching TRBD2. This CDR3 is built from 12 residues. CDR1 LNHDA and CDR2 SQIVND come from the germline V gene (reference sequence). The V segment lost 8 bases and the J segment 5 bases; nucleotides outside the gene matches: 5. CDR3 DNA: TGTGCCAGTTGGGCGGGAGGTAACGAGCAGTACTTC. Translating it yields CASWAGGNEQYF.

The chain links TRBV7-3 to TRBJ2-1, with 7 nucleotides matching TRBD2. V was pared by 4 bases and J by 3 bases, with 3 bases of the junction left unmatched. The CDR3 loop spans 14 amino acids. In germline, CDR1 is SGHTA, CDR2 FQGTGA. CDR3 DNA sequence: TGTGCCAGCAGCTCTGGCGGGAGCTACAATGAGCAGTTCTTC. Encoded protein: CASSSGGSYNEQFF.

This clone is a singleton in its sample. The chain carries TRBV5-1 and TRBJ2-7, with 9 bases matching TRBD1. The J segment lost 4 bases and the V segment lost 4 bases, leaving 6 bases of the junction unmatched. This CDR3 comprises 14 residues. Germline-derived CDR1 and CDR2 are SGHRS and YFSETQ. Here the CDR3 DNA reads TGCGCCAGCAGCGGACAGGGGATGGGATACGAGCAGTACTTC. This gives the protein CASSGQGMGYEQYF.

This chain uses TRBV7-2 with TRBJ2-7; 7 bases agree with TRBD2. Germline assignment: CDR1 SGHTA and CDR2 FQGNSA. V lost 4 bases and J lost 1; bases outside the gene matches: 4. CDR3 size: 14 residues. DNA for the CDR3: TGTGCCAGCAGCTCGCTAGCGGCTTCCTACGAGCAGTACTTC. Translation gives CASSSLAASYEQYF.

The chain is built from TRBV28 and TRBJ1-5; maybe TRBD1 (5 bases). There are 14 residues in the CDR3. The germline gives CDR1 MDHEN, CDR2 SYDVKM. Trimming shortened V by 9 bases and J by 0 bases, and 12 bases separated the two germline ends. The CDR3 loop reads CASDSFYSNQPQHF. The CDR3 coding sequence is TGTGCCAGTGACAGTTTCTATAGCAATCAGCCCCAGCATTTT.

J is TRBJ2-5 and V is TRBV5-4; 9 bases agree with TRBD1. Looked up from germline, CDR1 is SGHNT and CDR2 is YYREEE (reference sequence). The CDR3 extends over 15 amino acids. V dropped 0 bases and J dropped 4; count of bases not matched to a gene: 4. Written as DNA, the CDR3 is TGTGCCAGCAGCTTGGGACAGGGGGGTGGAGAGACCCAGTACTTC. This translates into CASSLGQGGGETQYF.

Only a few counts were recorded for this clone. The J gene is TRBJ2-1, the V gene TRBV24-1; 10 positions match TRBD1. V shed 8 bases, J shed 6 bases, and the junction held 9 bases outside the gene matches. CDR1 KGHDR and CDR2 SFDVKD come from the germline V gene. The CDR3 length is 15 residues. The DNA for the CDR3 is TGTGCCACCACGGCGGGACAGGGGTTAGCCAATGAGCAGTTCTTC. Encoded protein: CATTAGQGLANEQFF.

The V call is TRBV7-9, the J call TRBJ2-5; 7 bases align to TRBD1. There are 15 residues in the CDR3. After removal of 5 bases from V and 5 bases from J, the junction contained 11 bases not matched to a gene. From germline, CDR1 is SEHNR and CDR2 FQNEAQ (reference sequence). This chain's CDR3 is CASSLVKQGPETQYF. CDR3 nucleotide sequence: TGTGCCAGCAGCCTAGTAAAACAGGGGCCCGAGACCCAGTACTTC.